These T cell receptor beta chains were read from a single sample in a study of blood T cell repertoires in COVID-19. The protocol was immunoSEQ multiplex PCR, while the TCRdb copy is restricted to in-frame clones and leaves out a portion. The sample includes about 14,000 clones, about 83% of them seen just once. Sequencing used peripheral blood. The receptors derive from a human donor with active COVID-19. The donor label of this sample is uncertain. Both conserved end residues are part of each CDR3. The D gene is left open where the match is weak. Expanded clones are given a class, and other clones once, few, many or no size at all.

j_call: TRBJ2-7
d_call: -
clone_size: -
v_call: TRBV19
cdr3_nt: TGTGCCAGTAGTCTCGTCTTTACGGGAAACGAGCAGTACTTC
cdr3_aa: CASSLVFTGNEQYF

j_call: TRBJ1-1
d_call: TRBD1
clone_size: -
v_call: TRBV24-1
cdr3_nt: TGTGCCACCAGTGATGAAACCGGGACAGGCGGCACTGAAGCTTTCTTT
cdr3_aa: CATSDETGTGGTEAFF

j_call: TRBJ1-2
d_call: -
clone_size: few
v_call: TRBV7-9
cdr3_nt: TGTGCCAGCAGCTTATTTCAGGGGAGAGATGGCTACACCTTC
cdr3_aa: CASSLFQGRDGYTF

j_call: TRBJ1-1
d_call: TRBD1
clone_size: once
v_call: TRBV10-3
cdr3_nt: TGTGCCATCAGTGAGGACGGGACAGGGGTCGCTGAGAACACTGAAGCTTTCTTT
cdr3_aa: CAISEDGTGVAENTEAFF

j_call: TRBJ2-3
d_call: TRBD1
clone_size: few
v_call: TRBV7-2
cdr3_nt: TGTGCCAGCAGCTCCGGACAGGGCACAGATACGCAGTATTTT
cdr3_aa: CASSSGQGTDTQYF

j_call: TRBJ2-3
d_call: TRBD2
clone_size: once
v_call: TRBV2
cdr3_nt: TGTGCCAGCACCGGGGGGGGTGTAACAGATACGCAGTATTTT
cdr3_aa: CASTGGGVTDTQYF

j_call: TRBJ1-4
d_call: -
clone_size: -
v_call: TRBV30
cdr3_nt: TGTGCCTGGAGCGCCGGGGGACTTGAAAAACTGTTTTTT
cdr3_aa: CAWSAGGLEKLFF

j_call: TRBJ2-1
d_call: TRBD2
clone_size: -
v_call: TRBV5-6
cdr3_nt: TGTGCCAGCAGCTTCGGTAGCGGGTCCTACAATGAGCAGTTCTTC
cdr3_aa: CASSFGSGSYNEQFF

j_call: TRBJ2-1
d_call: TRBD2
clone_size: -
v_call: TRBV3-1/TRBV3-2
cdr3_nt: TGTGCCAGCAGCAGGGGACTAGCGGGTAATGAGCAGTTCTTC
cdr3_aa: CASSRGLAGNEQFF

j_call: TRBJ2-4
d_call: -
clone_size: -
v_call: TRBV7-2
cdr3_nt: TGTGCCAGCAGCTTCGGGGTTGGGGCCAAAAACATTCAGTACTTC
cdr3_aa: CASSFGVGAKNIQYF

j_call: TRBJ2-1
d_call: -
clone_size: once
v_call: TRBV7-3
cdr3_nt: TGTGCCAGCAGCTTCACATCTCACGATGAGCAGTTCTTC
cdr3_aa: CASSFTSHDEQFF

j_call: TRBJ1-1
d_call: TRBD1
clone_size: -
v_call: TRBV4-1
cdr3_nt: TGCGCCAGCAGCCAAGGAATAGGGGGCGCGGGCACTGAAGCTTTCTTT
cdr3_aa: CASSQGIGGAGTEAFF

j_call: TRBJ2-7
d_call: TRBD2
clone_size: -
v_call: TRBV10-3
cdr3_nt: TGTGCCATCAGTGGGGGAGGGCTAGCGCAACCCTTAGGGGAGCAGTACTTC
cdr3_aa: CAISGGGLAQPLGEQYF

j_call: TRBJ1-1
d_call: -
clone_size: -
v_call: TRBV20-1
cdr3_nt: TGCAGTGCTAGACCCCAGACTGAAGCTTTCTTT
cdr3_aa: CSARPQTEAFF

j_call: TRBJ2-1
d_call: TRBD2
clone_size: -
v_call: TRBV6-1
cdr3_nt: TGTGCCAGCAGTTCGACCAGCGGGGGAAATGAGCAGTTCTTC
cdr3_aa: CASSSTSGGNEQFF

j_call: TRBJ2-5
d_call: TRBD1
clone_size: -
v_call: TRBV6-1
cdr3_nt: TGTGCCAGCAGTGAAGGGGAGCCGGGACAGATACAAGAGACCCAGTACTTC
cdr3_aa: CASSEGEPGQIQETQYF

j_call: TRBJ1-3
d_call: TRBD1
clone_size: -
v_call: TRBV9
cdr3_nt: TGTGCCAGCAGCATCGACAGGGCATACGGAAACACCATATATTTT
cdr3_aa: CASSIDRAYGNTIYF

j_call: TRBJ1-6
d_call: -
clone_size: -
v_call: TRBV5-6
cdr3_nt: TGTGCCAGCAGCTGGAGACAGAATTCACCCCTCCACTTT
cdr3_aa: CASSWRQNSPLHF

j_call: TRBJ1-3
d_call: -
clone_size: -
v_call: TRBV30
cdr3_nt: TGTGCCTGGAGTTACGGGAGCTCTGGAAACACCATATATTTT
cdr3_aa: CAWSYGSSGNTIYF

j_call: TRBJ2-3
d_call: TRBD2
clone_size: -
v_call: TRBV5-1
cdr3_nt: TGCGCCAGCAGCCCGTCACTAGCGGCCCAACCATCGGATACGCAGTATTTT
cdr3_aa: CASSPSLAAQPSDTQYF

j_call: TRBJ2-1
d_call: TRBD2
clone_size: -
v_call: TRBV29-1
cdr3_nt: TGCAGCGTTGAAGTAGCGGGGGGGTTTTATGATTACAATGAGCAGTTCTTC
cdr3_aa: CSVEVAGGFYDYNEQFF

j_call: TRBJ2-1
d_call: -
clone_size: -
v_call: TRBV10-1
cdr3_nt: TGCGCCAGCAAAGGAGGGGACAATGAGCAGTTCTTC
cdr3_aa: CASKGGDNEQFF

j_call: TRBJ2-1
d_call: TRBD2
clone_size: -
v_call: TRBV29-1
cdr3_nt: TGCAGCGTTGTAGTCGGGGGGGCTAGCAATGAGCAGTTCTTC
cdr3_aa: CSVVVGGASNEQFF

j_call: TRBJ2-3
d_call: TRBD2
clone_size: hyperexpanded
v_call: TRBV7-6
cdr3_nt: TGTGCCAGCAGCTTAGCGACTAGCCGCACAGATACGCAGTATTTT
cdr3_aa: CASSLATSRTDTQYF

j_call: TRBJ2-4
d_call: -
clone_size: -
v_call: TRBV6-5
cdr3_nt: TGTGCCAGCATCGCCAGGGACTTAGCCAAAAACATTCAGTACTTC
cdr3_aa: CASIARDLAKNIQYF

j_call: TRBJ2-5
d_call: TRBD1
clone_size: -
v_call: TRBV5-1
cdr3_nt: TGCGCCAGCAGCCTGGGACAGCTACAAGAGACCCAGTACTTC
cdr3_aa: CASSLGQLQETQYF

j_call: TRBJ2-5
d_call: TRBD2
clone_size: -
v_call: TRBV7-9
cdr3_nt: TGTGCCAGCAGTTTTAGCGCGTCACTAGCGGGGGCCCCAGGGACCCAGTACTTC
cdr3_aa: CASSFSASLAGAPGTQYF

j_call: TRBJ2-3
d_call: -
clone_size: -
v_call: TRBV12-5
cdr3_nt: TGTGCTAGTGGTTCGGGGTGGAGCGCCCAAGATACGCAGTATTTT
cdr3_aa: CASGSGWSAQDTQYF

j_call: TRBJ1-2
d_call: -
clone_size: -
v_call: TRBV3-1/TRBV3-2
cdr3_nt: TGTGCCAGCAGCCCCTCTATTCAGGAAGCCCACTATGGCTACACCTTC
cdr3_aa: CASSPSIQEAHYGYTF

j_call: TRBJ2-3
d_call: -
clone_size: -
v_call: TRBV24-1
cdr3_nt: TGTGCCACCAGTGATCCCCTGACTAGTCCAGATACGCAGTATTTT
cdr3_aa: CATSDPLTSPDTQYF

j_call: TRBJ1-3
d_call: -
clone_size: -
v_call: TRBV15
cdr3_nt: TGTGCCACCAGCAGAGAGGGACTTTCCGGGGGAAACACCATATATTTT
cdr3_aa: CATSREGLSGGNTIYF

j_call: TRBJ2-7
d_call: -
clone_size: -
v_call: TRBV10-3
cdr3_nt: TGTGCCATCAGCCGTACCCAGGACGAGCAGTACTTC
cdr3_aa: CAISRTQDEQYF

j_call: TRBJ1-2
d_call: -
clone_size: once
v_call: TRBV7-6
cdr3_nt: TGTGCCAGCAGCTTATCACCAGGCTATGGCTACACCTTC
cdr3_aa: CASSLSPGYGYTF

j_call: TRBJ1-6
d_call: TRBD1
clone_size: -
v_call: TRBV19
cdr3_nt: TGTGCCAGTAGAGGGAGGACAGGGACATACGATTCACCCCTCCACTTT
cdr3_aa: CASRGRTGTYDSPLHF

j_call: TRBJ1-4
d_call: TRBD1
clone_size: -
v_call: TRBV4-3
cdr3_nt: TGCGCCAGCAGCCCATGGACAGGGGATAATGAAAAACTGTTTTTT
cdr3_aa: CASSPWTGDNEKLFF

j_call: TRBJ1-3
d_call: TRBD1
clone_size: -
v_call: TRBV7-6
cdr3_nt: TGTGCCAGCAGTCGGGGGACAGCGTGGGGCTCTGGAAACACCATATATTTT
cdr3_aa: CASSRGTAWGSGNTIYF

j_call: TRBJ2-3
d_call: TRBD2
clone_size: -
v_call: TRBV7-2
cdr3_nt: TGTGCCAGCAGCGAACAACTAGCGGGACCCTGGGATACGCAGTATTTT
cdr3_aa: CASSEQLAGPWDTQYF

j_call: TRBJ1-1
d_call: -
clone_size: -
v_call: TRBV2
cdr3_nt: TGTGCCAGCAGTAGAGTCGAGGATGAAGCTTTCTTT
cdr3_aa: CASSRVEDEAFF

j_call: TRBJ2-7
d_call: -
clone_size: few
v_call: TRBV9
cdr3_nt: TGTGCCAGCAGCGGACTAGAGATAGACGAGCAGTACTTC
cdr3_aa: CASSGLEIDEQYF

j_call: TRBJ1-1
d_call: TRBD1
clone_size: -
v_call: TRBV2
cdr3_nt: TGTGCCAGCAGTGAAACGTTGGGACAGGGGAACACTGAAGCTTTCTTT
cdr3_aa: CASSETLGQGNTEAFF

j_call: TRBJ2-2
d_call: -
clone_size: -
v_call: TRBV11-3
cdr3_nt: TGTGCCAGCAGCTTTTCGGGGTCGGGCACCGGGGAGCTGTTTTTT
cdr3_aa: CASSFSGSGTGELFF

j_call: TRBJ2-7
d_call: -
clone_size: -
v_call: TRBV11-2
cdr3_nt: TGTGCCAGCAGCCGAACCCTTACTGACTACGAGCAGTACTTC
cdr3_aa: CASSRTLTDYEQYF

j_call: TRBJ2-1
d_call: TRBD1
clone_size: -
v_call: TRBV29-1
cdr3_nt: TGCAGCGTTGAGCGACGGGACAGGGCGTACAATGAGCAGTTCTTC
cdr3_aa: CSVERRDRAYNEQFF

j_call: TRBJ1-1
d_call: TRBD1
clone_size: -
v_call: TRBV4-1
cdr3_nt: TGCGCCAGCAGCCAAGCCGACAGGGCGAACACTGAAGCTTTCTTT
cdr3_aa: CASSQADRANTEAFF

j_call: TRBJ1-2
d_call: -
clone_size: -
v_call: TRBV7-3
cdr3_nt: TGTGCCAGCAGCCAAGGACAGCAATATGGCTACACCTTC
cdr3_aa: CASSQGQQYGYTF

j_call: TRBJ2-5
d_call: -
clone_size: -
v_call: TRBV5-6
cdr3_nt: TGTGCCAGCAGCTTGTCAGGGGAAGAGACCCAGTACTTC
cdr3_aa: CASSLSGEETQYF

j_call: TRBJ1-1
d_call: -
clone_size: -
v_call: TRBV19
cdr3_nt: TGTGCCAGTAGTATAGTGCTGGCAGGGTGGGTCGAGAACACTGAAGCTTTCTTT
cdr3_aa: CASSIVLAGWVENTEAFF

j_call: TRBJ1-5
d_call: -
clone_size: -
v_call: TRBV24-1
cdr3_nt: TGTGCCACCAGCCCACAGGGTGGGAGTCAGCCCCAGCATTTT
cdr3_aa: CATSPQGGSQPQHF

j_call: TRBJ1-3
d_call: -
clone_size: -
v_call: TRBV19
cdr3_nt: TGTGCCAGCCAAGATCCGAGGGCTGGAAACACCATATATTTT
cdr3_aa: CASQDPRAGNTIYF

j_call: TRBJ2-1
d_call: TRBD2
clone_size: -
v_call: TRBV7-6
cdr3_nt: TGTGCCAGCAGCTTAGTAGCGCTAGCGGACTACAATGAGCAGTTCTTC
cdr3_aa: CASSLVALADYNEQFF

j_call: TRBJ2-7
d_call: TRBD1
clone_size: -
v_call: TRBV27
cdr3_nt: TGTGCCAGCCTTACGACAGGGGAGTACGAGCAGTACTTC
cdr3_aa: CASLTTGEYEQYF

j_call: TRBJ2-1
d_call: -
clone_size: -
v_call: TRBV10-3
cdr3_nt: TGTGCCATCAGTGAGTCATATAGAGCCTACAATGAGCAGTTCTTC
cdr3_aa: CAISESYRAYNEQFF

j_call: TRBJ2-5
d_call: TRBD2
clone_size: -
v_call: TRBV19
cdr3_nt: TGTGCCAGTAAAGTAAGCGGGGGGTACCAAGAGACCCAGTACTTC
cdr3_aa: CASKVSGGYQETQYF

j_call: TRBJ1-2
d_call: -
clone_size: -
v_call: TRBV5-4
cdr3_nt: TGTGCCAGCAGCGGAGAGAACTATGGCTACACCTTC
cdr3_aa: CASSGENYGYTF

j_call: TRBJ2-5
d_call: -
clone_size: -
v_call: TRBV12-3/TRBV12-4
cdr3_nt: TGTGCCAGCAGTTTTGGGCCTGGGGGGTCCCAGTACTTC
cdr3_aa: CASSFGPGGSQYF

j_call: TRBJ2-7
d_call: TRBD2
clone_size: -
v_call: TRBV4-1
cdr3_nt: TGCGCCAGCAGCCCCGGACTAGCGGGACGTACCTACGAGCAGTACTTC
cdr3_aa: CASSPGLAGRTYEQYF

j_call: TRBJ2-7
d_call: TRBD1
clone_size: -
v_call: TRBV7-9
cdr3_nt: TGTGCCAGCAGCTCACCAGGGGGCGTGGGTCACGAGCAGTACTTC
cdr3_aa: CASSSPGGVGHEQYF

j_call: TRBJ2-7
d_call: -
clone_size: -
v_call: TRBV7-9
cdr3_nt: TGTGCCAGCAGCTTCGGGTATTCCGAGCAGTACTTC
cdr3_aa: CASSFGYSEQYF

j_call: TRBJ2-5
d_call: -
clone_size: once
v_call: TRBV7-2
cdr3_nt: TGTGCCAGCAGCTCAGGACAGTTCCCTGAGACCCAGTACTTC
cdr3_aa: CASSSGQFPETQYF